Reported below is one TCR beta chain. What it recognizes is unknown. Sequence at one end of the junction differs from germline and may be a read error. This sample is drawn from a study of beta chain features in type 1 diabetes. Turning to the study itself: Healthy donors resembled patients in age, gender and cell yields.

Study-level findings and limits: Type 1 diabetes patients had TCRB CDR3s that were shorter (moderately but significantly so) in all four CD4+ subsets. The influence of HLA type on TCRB rearrangement stayed undetermined.

The entirety of the isolated RNA underwent reverse transcription, so expressed TCRB transcripts were sequenced. TCRdb keeps only in-frame clones here, not all; method: immunoSEQ multiplex PCR. Of 680,000 or so clones detected, around an eighth appear once; the ten largest clones hold 0.022%. Only one heparinised blood draw was taken per donor, and its volume averaged around 100 mL. Germline CDR1 and CDR2: MGHRA and YSYEKL. This CDR3 has 16 residues. The sequence was collected from a young man with type 1 diabetes. Sequences were obtained from naive CD4+ T cells from blood. The chain has TRBV4-1 and TRBJ2-2; TRBD1 aligns across 10 bases. Written as DNA, the CDR3 is TGTGCCAGCAGCCAAGACGACAGGGGGCACACCGGGGAGCTGTTTTTT. Translation: CASSQDDRGHTGELFF.